Below, 16 T cell receptor beta chains from the same sample are listed, as sequenced in a study of cytomegalovirus exposure and HLA in healthy donors. Measured with immunoSEQ multiplex PCR; TCRdb has only the in-frame clones, and not every one. The profile shows some 340,000 clones, about 90% of them singletons. The sample comprised PBMCs. These TCRs come from a woman in her twenties or thirties in good health and CMV-seropositive.

This chain links TRBV4-3 with TRBJ1-2; D is perhaps TRBD1 (6 bases). Germline V gene lookup returns CDR1 LGHNA and CDR2 YSLEER. The CDR3 loop spans 16 amino acids. Trimming stripped 0 bases from V and 3 bases from J, with 14 bases between. The chain's CDR3 is CASSQDPGTSHYGYTF. CDR3 nucleotide sequence: TGCGCCAGCAGCCAAGATCCCGGGACATCCCACTATGGCTACACCTTC.

This chain joins TRBV27 and TRBJ1-6, with D possibly TRBD1 on 6 matching bases. Trimming took 5 bases from V and 0 from J, leaving 14 bases between them. Germline-derived CDR1 and CDR2 are MNHEY and SMNVEV (reference sequence). The CDR3 has 17 residues. The CDR3 loop reads CASSARDRSSYNSPLHF. The CDR3 DNA is TGTGCCAGCAGTGCGCGAGACAGGAGCTCCTATAATTCACCCCTCCACTTT.

V usage is TRBV6-6 and J usage is TRBJ1-5; the D gene is possibly TRBD1 (6 bases). This CDR3 has 15 residues. Trimming stripped 8 bases from V and 2 bases from J, with 16 bases between. Germline V CDR1 and CDR2: MNHNY, SVGAGI (reference sequence). CDR3 sequence: CASAQQGSGNQPQHF. In nucleotides, the CDR3 is TGTGCCAGCGCGCAACAGGGTTCGGGCAATCAGCCCCAGCATTTT.

V usage is TRBV4-3 and J usage is TRBJ2-4; TRBD2 is a possible D gene (6 bases). V was shortened by 4 bases and J by 8 bases, with 6 bases between the two germline ends. Germline values: CDR1 LGHNA, CDR2 YSLEER. The CDR3 has 11 amino acids. CDR3 DNA: TGCGCCAGCAGCCGCGGGGACATTCAGTACTTC. Its protein is CASSRGDIQYF.

The V gene is TRBV29-1, the J gene TRBJ1-1; D might be TRBD1 (5 bases). CDR3 length equals 14 residues. V was pared by 4 bases and J by 5 bases, with 17 bases between. The germline gives CDR1 SQVTM, CDR2 ANQGSEA. CDR3 in DNA: TGCAGCGTTGCCTTTGGGGGGACGAGGACTGAAGCTTTCTTT. This translates into CSVAFGGTRTEAFF.

The rearrangement uses TRBV28 and TRBJ2-7; maybe TRBD1 (6 bases). Germline values: CDR1 MDHEN, CDR2 SYDVKM. V lost 2 bases, J lost 7 bases, and 15 bases lay in between. This CDR3 is built from 14 residues. CDR3 region: CASSLLTGSREQYF. In DNA form, the CDR3 reads TGTGCCAGCAGTTTACTGACAGGTAGTAGGGAGCAGTACTTC.

The chain joins TRBV7-3 to TRBJ2-2, with 9 bases aligning to TRBD2. This CDR3 region has 16 residues. Germline loops: CDR1 SGHTA, CDR2 FQGTGA. With V trimmed by 2 bases and J by 5 bases, 6 bases remained unmatched. In DNA form, the CDR3 reads TGTGCCAGCAGCTTACGGGCGGGAGGGCCGACCGGGGAGCTGTTTTTT. Translated: CASSLRAGGPTGELFF.

The V call is TRBV9, the J call TRBJ2-7, with 8 bases matching TRBD2. The CDR3 runs to 14 residues. CDR1 and CDR2 from the germline V gene are SGDLS and YYNGEE. V trimming: 4 bases; J trimming: 2 bases; junction bases outside the gene matches: 5. CDR3 sequence (DNA): TGTGCCAGCAGCCCGCTAGCGGGTACCTACGAGCAGTACTTC. This encodes CASSPLAGTYEQYF.

The chain uses TRBV20-1 and TRBJ1-1; possibly TRBD1 for D (6 bases). The ends were cut back, 7 bases at V and 10 bases at J, with 13 bases in the middle. Germline V lookup: CDR1 DFQATT, CDR2 SNEGSKA (reference sequence). This CDR3 spans 10 amino acids. The CDR3 sequence: CSDLQGPAFF. As DNA, the CDR3 is TGCAGTGACCTCCAGGGGCCAGCTTTCTTT.

The J gene is TRBJ2-5, the V gene TRBV7-6; 8 positions match TRBD1. Per germline, CDR1 SGHVS and CDR2 FNYEAQ. The CDR3 runs 16 residues. Trimming took 5 bases from V and 2 from J; bases not matched to a gene: 10. Here the CDR3 DNA reads TGTGCCAGCAGCCGCATGGACAGGGTGGTTCAAGAGACCCAGTACTTC. Its translation is CASSRMDRVVQETQYF.

This chain links TRBV7-9 with TRBJ2-3; no clear D. This CDR3 comprises 12 residues. V shed 6 bases and J shed 1 base, with 5 bases lying between them. Germline CDR1 SEHNR, CDR2 FQNEAQ (reference sequence). The CDR3 nucleotides read TGTGCCAGCAGACATGGCACAGATACGCAGTATTTT. As protein: CASRHGTDTQYF.

This clone has more than one count but fewer than ten. This chain joins TRBV14 and TRBJ1-2; D unresolved. This CDR3 has 13 residues. V shed 4 bases and J shed 4 bases, with 10 bases lying between them. The V gene's germline CDR1 is SGHDN and CDR2 FVKESK. CDR3 residues: CASSLTATYGYTF. The CDR3 nucleotides are TGTGCCAGCAGCCTCACAGCGACCTATGGCTACACCTTC.

The chain is built from TRBV20-1 and TRBJ2-5; no clear D. Deletions cut 4 bases from V and 7 bases from J, with 10 bases between. Germline V gene lookup returns CDR1 DFQATT and CDR2 SNEGSKA (reference sequence). The CDR3 totals 11 residues. CDR3 bases: TGCAGTGCTAAGTATGAGGTGACCCAGTACTTC. Protein product: CSAKYEVTQYF.

The V and J genes are TRBV4-1 and TRBJ2-5, with TRBD1 identical over 7 bases. Germline V CDR1 and CDR2: MGHRA, YSYEKL. The CDR3 covers 13 residues. The junction had 0 bases not matched to a gene; V was cut back by 0 bases and J by 5 bases. The CDR3 bases are TGCGCCAGCAGCCAAGAACAGGGGGAGACCCAGTACTTC. Amino acids: CASSQEQGETQYF.

This sequence joins TRBV19 and TRBJ2-2; possible D gene TRBD1, 6 bases. The V end was cut by 3 bases, the J end by 7 bases, with 12 bases between. The germline V gene has CDR1 LNHDA and CDR2 SQIVND (reference sequence). This CDR3 region has 14 residues. For the CDR3, the DNA is TGTGCCAGTAGTATCGGGACCAGGGGCGGGGAGCTGTTTTTT. Encoded protein: CASSIGTRGGELFF.

The V gene is TRBV10-3, the J gene TRBJ1-1; no reliable D call. The CDR3 loop spans 15 amino acids. Germline values: CDR1 ENHRY, CDR2 SYGVKD. V was cut by 0 bases and J by 0 bases, with 8 bases left in between. This CDR3 reads CAISESGQLNTEAFF. As DNA, the CDR3 is TGTGCCATCAGTGAGTCAGGTCAGTTGAACACTGAAGCTTTCTTT.